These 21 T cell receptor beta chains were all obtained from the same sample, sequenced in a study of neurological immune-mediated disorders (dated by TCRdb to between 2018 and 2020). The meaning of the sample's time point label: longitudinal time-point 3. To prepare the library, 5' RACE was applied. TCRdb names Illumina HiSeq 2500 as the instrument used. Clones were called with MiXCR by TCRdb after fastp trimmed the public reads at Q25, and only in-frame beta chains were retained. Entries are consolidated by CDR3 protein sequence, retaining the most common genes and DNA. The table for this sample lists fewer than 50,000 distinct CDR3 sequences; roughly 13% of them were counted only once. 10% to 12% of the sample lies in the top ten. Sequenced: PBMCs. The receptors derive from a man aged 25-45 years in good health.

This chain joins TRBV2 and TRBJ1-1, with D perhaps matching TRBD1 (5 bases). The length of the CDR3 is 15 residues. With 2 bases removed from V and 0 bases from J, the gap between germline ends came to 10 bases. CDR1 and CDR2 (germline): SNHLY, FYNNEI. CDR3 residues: CASSEMPGVNTEAFF. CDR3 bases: TGTGCCAGCAGTGAAATGCCGGGGGTGAACACTGAAGCTTTCTTT.

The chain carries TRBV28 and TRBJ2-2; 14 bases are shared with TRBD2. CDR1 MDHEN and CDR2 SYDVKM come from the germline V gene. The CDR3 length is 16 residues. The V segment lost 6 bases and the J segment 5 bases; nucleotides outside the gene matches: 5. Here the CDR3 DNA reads TGTGCCAGCAGCTTTGGGACTAGCGGGGGAACCGGGGAGCTGTTTTTT. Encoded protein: CASSFGTSGGTGELFF.

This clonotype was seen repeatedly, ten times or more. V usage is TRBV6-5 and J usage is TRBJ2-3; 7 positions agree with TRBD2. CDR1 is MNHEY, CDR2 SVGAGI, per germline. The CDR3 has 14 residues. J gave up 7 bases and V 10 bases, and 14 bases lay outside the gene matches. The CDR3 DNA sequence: TGTGCCACCAGACTAGCTCTAGACTCCAATACGCAGTATTTT. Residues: CATRLALDSNTQYF.

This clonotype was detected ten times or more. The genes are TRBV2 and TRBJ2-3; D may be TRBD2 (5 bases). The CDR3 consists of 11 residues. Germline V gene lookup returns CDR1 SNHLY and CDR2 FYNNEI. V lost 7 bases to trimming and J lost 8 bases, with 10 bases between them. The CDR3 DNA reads TGTGCCAGCAAGCTAGCAAGTACGCAGTATTTT. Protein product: CASKLASTQYF.

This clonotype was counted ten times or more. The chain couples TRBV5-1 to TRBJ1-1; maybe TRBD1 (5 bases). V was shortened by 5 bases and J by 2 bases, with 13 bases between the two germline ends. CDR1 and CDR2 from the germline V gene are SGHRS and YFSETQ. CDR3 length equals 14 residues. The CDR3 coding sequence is TGCGCCAGCAGAGTGCAGGGAGTTAACACTGAAGCTTTCTTT. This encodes CASRVQGVNTEAFF.

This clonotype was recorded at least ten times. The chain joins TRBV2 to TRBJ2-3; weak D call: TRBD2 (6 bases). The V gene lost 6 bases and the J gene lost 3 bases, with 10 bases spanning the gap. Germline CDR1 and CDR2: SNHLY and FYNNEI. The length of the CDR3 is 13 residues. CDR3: CASRPGGTDTQYF. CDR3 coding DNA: TGTGCCAGCAGACCCGGGGGTACAGATACGCAGTATTTT.

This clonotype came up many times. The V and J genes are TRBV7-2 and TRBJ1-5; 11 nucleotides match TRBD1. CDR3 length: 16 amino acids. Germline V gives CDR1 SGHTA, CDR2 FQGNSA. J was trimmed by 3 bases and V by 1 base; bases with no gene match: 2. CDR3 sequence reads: CASSLVGQGANQPQHF. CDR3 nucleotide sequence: TGTGCCAGCAGCTTAGTTGGACAGGGGGCCAATCAGCCCCAGCATTTT.

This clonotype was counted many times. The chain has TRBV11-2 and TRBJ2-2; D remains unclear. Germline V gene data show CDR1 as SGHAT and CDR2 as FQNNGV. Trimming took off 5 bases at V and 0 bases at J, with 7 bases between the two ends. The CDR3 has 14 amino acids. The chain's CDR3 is CASSPQANTGELFF. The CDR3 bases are TGTGCCAGCAGCCCCCAAGCGAACACCGGGGAGCTGTTTTTT.

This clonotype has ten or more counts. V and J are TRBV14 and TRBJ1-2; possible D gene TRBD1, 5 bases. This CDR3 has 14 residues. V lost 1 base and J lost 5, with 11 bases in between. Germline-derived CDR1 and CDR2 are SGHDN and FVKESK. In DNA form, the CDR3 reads TGTGCCAGCAGCCAAGGAGGAGGGGAGTATGGCTACACCTTC. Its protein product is CASSQGGGEYGYTF.

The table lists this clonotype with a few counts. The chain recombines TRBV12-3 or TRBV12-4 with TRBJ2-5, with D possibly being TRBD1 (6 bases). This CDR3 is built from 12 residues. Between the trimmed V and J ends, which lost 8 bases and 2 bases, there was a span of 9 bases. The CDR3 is CASGRGQETQYF. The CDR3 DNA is TGTGCCAGCGGCAGGGGACAAGAGACCCAGTACTTC.

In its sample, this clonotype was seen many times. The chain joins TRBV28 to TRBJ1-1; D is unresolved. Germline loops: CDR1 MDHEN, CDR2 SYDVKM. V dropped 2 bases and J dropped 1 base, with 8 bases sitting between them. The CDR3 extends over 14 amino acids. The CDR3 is CASSLKAANTEAFF. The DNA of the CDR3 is TGTGCCAGCAGTTTAAAGGCAGCGAACACTGAAGCTTTCTTT.

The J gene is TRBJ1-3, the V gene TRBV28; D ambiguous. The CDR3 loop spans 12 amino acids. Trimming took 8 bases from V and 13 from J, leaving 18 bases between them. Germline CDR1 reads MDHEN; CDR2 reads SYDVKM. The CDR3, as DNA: TGTGCCAGCGGTGTAGGTGGAACCACAATATATTTT. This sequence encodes CASGVGGTTIYF.

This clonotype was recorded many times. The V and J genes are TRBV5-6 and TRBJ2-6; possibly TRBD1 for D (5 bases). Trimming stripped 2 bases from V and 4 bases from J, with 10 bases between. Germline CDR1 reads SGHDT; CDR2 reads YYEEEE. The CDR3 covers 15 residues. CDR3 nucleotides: TGTGCCAGCAGCTTCAGGGTTTCCGGGGCCAACGTCCTGACTTTC. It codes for CASSFRVSGANVLTF.

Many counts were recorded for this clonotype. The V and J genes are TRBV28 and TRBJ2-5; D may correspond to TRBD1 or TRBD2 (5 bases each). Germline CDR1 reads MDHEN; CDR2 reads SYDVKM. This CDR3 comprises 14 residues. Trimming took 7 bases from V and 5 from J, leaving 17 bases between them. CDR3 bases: TGTGCCAGCATCAGTCGGGGCGAGGGGGAGACCCAGTACTTC. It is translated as CASISRGEGETQYF.

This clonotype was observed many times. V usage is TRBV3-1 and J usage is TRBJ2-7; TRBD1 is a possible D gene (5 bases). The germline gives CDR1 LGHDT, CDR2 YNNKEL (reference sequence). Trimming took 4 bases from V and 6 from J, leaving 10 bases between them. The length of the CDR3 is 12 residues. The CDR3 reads CASSLTGGEQYF. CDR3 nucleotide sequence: TGTGCCAGCAGCCTCACAGGTGGCGAGCAGTACTTC.

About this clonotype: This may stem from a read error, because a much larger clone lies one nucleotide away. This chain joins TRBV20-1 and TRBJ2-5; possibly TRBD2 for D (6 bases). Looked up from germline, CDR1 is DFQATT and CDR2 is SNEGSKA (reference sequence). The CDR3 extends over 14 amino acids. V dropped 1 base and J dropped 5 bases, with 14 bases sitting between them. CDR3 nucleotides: TGCAGTGCTAGAGTGTTAGCGGTAGTGGAGACCCAGTACTTC. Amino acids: CSARVLAVVETQYF.

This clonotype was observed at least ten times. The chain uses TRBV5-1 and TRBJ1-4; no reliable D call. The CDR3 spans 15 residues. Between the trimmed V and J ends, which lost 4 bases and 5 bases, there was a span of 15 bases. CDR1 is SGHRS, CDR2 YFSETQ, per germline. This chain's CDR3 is CASSLDTGTNEKLFF. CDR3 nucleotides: TGCGCCAGCAGCCTAGACACTGGAACGAATGAAAAACTGTTTTTT.

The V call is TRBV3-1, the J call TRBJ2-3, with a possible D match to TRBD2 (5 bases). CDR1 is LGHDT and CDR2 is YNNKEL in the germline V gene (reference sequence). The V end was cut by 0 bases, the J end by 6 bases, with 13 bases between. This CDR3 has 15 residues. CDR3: CASSQEVLAADTQYF. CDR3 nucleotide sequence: TGTGCCAGCAGCCAAGAGGTCCTAGCAGCGGATACGCAGTATTTT.

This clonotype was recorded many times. CDR3 DNA sequence: TGTGCCAGCAGCTTTTTCTTAGAGACCCAGTACTTC. Translation: CASSFFLETQYF. The chain has TRBV7-9 and TRBJ2-5; D is undetermined. Germline V gene lookup returns CDR1 SEHNR and CDR2 FQNEAQ (reference sequence). Trimming removed 3 bases at V and 4 bases at J, with 6 bases between. The CDR3 is 12 amino acids. Together with reference TRBV7-9 and TRBJ2-5, the CDR3 gives the full variable domain: DTGVSQNPRHKITKRGQNVTFRCDPISEHNRLYWYRQTLGQGPEFLTYFQNEAQLEKSRLLSDRFSAERPKGSFSTLEIQRTEQGDSAMYLCASSFFLETQYFGPGTRLLVL.

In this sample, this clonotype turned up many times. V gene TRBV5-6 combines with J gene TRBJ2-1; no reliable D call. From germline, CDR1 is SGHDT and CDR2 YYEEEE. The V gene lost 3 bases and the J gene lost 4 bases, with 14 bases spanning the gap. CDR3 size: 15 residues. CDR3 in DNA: TGTGCCAGCAGCTACACAGAGAAAGAATACAATGAGCAGTTCTTC. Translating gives CASSYTEKEYNEQFF.

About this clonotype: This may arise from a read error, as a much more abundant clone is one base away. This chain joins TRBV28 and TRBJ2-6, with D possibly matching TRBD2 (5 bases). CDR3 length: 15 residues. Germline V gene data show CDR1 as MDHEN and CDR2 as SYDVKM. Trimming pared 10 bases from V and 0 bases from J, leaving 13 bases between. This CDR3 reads CANRGPSSGANVLTF. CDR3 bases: TGTGCCAACAGAGGGCCGTCCTCTGGGGCCAACGTCCTGACTTTC.